These T cell receptor beta chains were read from a single sample in a study of blood T cell repertoires in COVID-19. Clones were read by immunoSEQ multiplex PCR, and TCRdb kept only the in-frame ones, dropping some. The sample includes just over 300,000 clones, 85% to 90% of them seen just once. The sequenced material came from peripheral blood. The receptors come from a woman aged 25 to 39 with COVID-19, enrolled during active disease. Each CDR3 is given with its conserved first and last residue. The D gene is left open where the match is weak. A clone size is listed for some rows: how often the clone was seen (once, few, many), or a class if it is expanded.

J gene: TRBJ2-2; V gene: TRBV4-2; D gene: -; clone size: -; CDR3 protein: CASSRAGRNTGELFF; CDR3 DNA: TGTGCCAGCAGCCGGGCGGGGCGTAACACCGGGGAGCTGTTTTTT
J gene: TRBJ2-1; V gene: TRBV19; D gene: -; clone size: -; CDR3 protein: CASSIRQGFYNEQFF; CDR3 DNA: TGTGCCAGTAGTATTCGGCAGGGGTTCTACAATGAGCAGTTCTTC
J gene: TRBJ1-1; V gene: TRBV29-1; D gene: -; clone size: -; CDR3 protein: CSVERRLNTEAFF; CDR3 DNA: TGCAGCGTTGAGCGCAGGCTGAACACTGAAGCTTTCTTT
J gene: TRBJ1-2; V gene: TRBV19; D gene: TRBD1; clone size: -; CDR3 protein: CASTPWAGGAGSVGYTF; CDR3 DNA: TGTGCCAGTACCCCCTGGGCAGGGGGCGCCGGAAGCGTTGGCTACACCTTC
J gene: TRBJ2-1; V gene: TRBV15; D gene: -; clone size: few; CDR3 protein: CATSRRLGTRDNEQFF; CDR3 DNA: TGTGCCACCAGCCGTCGGTTAGGGACTCGCGACAATGAGCAGTTCTTC
J gene: TRBJ1-1; V gene: TRBV10-1; D gene: -; clone size: -; CDR3 protein: CASRTLGRAFF; CDR3 DNA: TGCGCCAGCAGGACCCTTGGGAGAGCTTTCTTT
J gene: TRBJ1-2; V gene: TRBV7-2; D gene: -; clone size: once; CDR3 protein: CASSFPGLKGYTF; CDR3 DNA: TGTGCCAGCAGCTTCCCAGGACTTAAGGGCTACACCTTC
J gene: TRBJ2-3; V gene: TRBV27; D gene: -; clone size: -; CDR3 protein: CASSEDSSTDTQYF; CDR3 DNA: TGTGCCAGCAGTGAGGACTCCAGCACAGATACGCAGTATTTT
J gene: TRBJ1-5; V gene: TRBV7-2; D gene: TRBD1; clone size: once; CDR3 protein: CASSAGNRGLRQPQHF; CDR3 DNA: TGTGCCAGCAGCGCAGGCAACAGGGGGCTGCGTCAGCCCCAGCATTTT
J gene: TRBJ2-1; V gene: TRBV10-3; D gene: TRBD2; clone size: -; CDR3 protein: CAINPQSGGEQFF; CDR3 DNA: TGTGCCATCAACCCCCAATCGGGGGGTGAGCAGTTCTTC
J gene: TRBJ1-3; V gene: TRBV7-9; D gene: -; clone size: -; CDR3 protein: CATRKGGLVGNTIYF; CDR3 DNA: TGTGCCACCCGGAAGGGGGGGCTTGTTGGAAACACCATATATTTT
J gene: TRBJ1-1; V gene: TRBV19; D gene: -; clone size: few; CDR3 protein: CASSIYRVSAFF; CDR3 DNA: TGTGCCAGTAGTATTTACCGGGTTAGTGCTTTCTTT
J gene: TRBJ2-3; V gene: TRBV27; D gene: TRBD1; clone size: -; CDR3 protein: CASSPQGLGDTQYF; CDR3 DNA: TGTGCCAGCAGCCCACAGGGGTTAGGGGATACGCAGTATTTT
J gene: TRBJ1-2; V gene: TRBV19; D gene: TRBD1; clone size: -; CDR3 protein: CASSLAGTGGNYGYTF; CDR3 DNA: TGTGCCAGTAGCTTGGCGGGGACAGGGGGCAACTATGGCTACACCTTC
J gene: TRBJ1-6; V gene: TRBV7-2; D gene: -; clone size: -; CDR3 protein: CASSLGGGLRGSLHF; CDR3 DNA: TGTGCCAGCAGCTTAGGCGGGGGGCTCCGGGGGTCCCTCCACTTT